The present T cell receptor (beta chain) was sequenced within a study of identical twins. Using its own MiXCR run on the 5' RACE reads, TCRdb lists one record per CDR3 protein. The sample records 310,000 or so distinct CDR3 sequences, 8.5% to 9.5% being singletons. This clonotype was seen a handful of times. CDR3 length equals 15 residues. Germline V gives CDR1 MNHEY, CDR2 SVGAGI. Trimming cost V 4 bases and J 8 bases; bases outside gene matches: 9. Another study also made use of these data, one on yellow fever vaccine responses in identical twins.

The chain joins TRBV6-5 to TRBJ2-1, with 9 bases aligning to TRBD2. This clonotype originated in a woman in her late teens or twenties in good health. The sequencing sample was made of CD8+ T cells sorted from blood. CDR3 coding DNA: TGTGCCAGCAGTTCCTTGGCGGGAGGGCCACATGAGCAGTTCTTC. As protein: CASSSLAGGPHEQFF.